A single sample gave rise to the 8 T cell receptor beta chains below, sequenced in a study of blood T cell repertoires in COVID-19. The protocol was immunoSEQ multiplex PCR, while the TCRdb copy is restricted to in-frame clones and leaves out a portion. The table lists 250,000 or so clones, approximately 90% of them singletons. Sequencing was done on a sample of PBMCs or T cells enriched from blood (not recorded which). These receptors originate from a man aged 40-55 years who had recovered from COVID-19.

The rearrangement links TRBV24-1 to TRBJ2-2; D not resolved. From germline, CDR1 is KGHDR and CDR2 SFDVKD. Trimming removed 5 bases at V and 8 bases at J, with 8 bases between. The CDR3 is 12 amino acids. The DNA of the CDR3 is TGTGCCACCAGTGTGAGTACGGGGGAGCTGTTTTTT. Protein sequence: CATSVSTGELFF.

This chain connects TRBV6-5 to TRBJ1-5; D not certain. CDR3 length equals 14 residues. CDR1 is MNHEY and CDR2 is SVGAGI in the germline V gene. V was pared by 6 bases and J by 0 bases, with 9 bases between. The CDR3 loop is CASSLDGSNQPQHF. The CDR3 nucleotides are TGTGCCAGCAGCCTAGACGGTAGCAATCAGCCCCAGCATTTT.

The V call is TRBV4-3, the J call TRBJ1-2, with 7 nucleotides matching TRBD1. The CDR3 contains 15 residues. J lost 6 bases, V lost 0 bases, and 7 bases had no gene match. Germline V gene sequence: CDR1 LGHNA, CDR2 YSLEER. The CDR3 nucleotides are TGCGCCAGCAGCCAAGAGGGCGCAGGGGGTAATGGCTACACCTTC. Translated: CASSQEGAGGNGYTF.

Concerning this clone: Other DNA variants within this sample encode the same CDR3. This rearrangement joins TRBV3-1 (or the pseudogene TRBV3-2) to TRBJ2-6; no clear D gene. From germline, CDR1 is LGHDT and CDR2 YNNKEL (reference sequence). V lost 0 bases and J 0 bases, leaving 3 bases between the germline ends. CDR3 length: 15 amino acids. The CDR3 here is CASSQDHSGANVLTF. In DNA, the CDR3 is TGTGCCAGCAGCCAAGACCACTCTGGGGCCAACGTCCTGACTTTC.

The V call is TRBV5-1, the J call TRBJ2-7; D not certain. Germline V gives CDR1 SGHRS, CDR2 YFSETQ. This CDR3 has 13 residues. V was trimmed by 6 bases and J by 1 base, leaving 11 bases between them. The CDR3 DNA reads TGCGCCAGCAACGTTGGCGGATCCTACGAGCAGTACTTC. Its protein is CASNVGGSYEQYF.

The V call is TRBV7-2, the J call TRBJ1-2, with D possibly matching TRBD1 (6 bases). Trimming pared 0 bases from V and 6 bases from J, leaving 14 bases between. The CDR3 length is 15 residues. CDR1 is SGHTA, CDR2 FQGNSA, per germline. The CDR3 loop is CASSLAPMRGNGYTF. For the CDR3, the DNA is TGTGCCAGCAGCTTAGCCCCGATGAGGGGGAATGGCTACACCTTC. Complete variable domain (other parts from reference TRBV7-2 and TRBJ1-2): GAGVSQSPSNKVTEKGKDVELRCDPISGHTALYWYRQSLGQGLEFLIYFQGNSAPDKSGLPSDRFSAERTGGSVSTLTIQRTQQEDSAVYLCASSLAPMRGNGYTFGSGTRLTVV.

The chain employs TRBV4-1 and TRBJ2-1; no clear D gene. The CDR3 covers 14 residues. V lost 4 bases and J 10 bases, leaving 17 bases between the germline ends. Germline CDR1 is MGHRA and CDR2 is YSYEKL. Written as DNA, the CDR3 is TGCGCCAGCAGCCCCCTCGGTAGGAGTCGCGAGCAGTTCTTC. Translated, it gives CASSPLGRSREQFF.

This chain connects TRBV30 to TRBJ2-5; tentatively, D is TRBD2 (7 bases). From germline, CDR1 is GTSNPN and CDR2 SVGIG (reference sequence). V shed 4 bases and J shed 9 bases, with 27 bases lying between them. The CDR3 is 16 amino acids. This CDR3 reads CAWTLRGGGSRVAQYF. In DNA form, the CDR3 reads TGTGCCTGGACCTTAAGGGGGGGCGGTAGTCGGGTGGCCCAGTACTTC.